This entry concerns a single TCR beta chain. These data are taken from a study of blood T cell repertoires in COVID-19. Looking at the study overall: The samples span acute and convalescent COVID-19 from the United States, Italy and Spain. The cDNA or gDNA used as material had been derived from T cells, B-cell-depleted T cells, or PBMCs.

Produced via immunoSEQ multiplex PCR; TCRdb's table is partial and in-frame only. In the table there are tens of thousands of clones, approximately 87% of which are singletons. Germline values: CDR1 MNHEY, CDR2 SVGEGT. The CDR3 runs 16 residues. Trimming removed 5 bases from V and 8 bases from J; junction bases left unmatched: 9. Sequencing input: peripheral blood. This chain links TRBV6-2 or TRBV6-3 with TRBJ2-3; TRBD2 agrees at 14 bases. The sequence derives from a man at least 80 years old in a cohort sampled during active COVID-19. In nucleotides, the CDR3 is TGTGCCAGCAGTCCAAGACTAGCGGGGGGGCCCGCTACGCAGTATTTT. Translated, it gives CASSPRLAGGPATQYF.